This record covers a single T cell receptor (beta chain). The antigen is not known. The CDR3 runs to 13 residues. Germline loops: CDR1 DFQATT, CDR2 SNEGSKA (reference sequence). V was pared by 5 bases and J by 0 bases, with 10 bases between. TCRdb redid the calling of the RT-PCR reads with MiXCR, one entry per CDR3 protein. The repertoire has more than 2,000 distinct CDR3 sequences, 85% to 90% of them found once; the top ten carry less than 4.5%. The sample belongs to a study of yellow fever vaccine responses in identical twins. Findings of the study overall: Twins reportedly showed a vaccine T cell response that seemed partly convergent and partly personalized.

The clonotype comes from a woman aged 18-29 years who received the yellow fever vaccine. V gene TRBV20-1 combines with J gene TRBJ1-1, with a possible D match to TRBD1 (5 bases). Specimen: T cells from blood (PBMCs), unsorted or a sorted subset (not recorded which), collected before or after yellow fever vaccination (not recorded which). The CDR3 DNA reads TGCAGTGCTCGAGTACAGGTGAACACTGAAGCTTTCTTT. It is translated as CSARVQVNTEAFF.